The text below deals with one TCR beta chain. Its specificity is not known. The germline V and J ends were trimmed by 0 bases and 7 bases, with 9 bases remaining between them. Germline lookup yields CDR1 MNHEY and CDR2 SMNVEV (reference sequence). The length of the CDR3 is 13 residues. These data are taken from a study of T-cell reconstitution after alpha-beta-depleted transplantation in children. General observations from the study: Certain patients had high TCRbeta diversity at day 60, and it came from recipient T cells and thymic progenitors that survived. Expanded graft clones, several hundred of them, were reportedly the source of alpha-beta T cells about two months after transplant.

Preparation of the TCRbeta library was carried out with unique molecular identifiers. TCRdb re-derived calls from the PCR reads in MiXCR, one entry per CDR3 protein. Of about 210,000 distinct CDR3 sequences in the sample, approximately 15% were seen once. The specimen comprised PBMCs, mostly from graft donor cells, sampled 360 days after TCRalphabeta/CD19-depleted stem cell transplant. The receptor was derived from a male patient aged 2-9 years who had a stem cell transplant for acute lymphoblastic leukemia, so the T cells may come from the graft donor. The V call is TRBV27, the J call TRBJ2-5, with TRBD2 as a possible D gene (6 bases). The CDR3 sequence is CASSLSGAGTQYF. CDR3 nucleotide sequence: TGTGCCAGCAGTTTATCGGGAGCGGGGACCCAGTACTTC.